This is a list of T cell receptor beta chains from one sample in a study of PD-1 blockade in classical Hodgkin lymphoma. Profiling relied on immunoSEQ multiplex PCR, and the TCRdb table lists in-frame clones only, not all of them. The data hold some 41,000 clones, with around 90% observed a single time. This material consisted of peripheral blood mononuclear cells (PBMCs), taken before the second cycle of nivolumab. The receptors stem from a human donor with classical Hodgkin lymphoma. Both conserved end residues are part of each CDR3. D genes are given only for firm matches. Rows give clone size only sometimes, using once, few, many, or a class for an expanded clone.

D	J	size	V	CDR3	DNA
TRBD2	TRBJ2-1	.	TRBV2	CASRVTSGGSYNEQFF	TGTGCCAGCAGGGTGACTAGCGGGGGCTCGTACAATGAGCAGTTCTTC
TRBD2	TRBJ2-3	.	TRBV14	CASSSLAGLHTDTQYF	TGTGCCAGCAGCAGTCTAGCGGGTTTGCACACAGATACGCAGTATTTT
.	TRBJ2-5	once	TRBV6-5	CASSSSPEDFGYF	TGTGCCAGCAGTTCCTCCCCGGAGGACTTCGGGTACTTC
.	TRBJ2-6	.	TRBV28	CATEGAGANVLTF	TGTGCCACCGAGGGGGCTGGGGCCAACGTCCTGACTTTC
.	TRBJ2-6	.	TRBV6-1	CASSEAVLGLSGANVLTF	TGTGCCAGCAGTGAAGCGGTTCTTGGACTCTCTGGGGCCAACGTCCTGACTTTC
.	TRBJ2-1	.	TRBV27	CASSLLGTYNEQFF	TGTGCCAGCAGTTTATTGGGCACCTACAATGAGCAGTTCTTC
.	TRBJ2-7	few	TRBV19	CASRALGTYEQYF	TGTGCCAGTAGGGCGTTGGGAACCTACGAGCAGTACTTC
.	TRBJ2-7	.	TRBV5-4	CASSLEGAYEQYF	TGTGCCAGCAGCTTGGAAGGGGCCTACGAGCAGTACTTC
.	TRBJ1-1	.	TRBV5-1	CASSLGFEKNTEAFF	TGCGCCAGCAGCTTGGGGTTCGAGAAGAACACTGAAGCTTTCTTT
.	TRBJ2-2	.	TRBV12-5	CASGLVLAGYTGELFF	TGTGCTAGTGGTTTGGTACTGGCAGGGTACACCGGGGAGCTGTTTTTT
.	TRBJ2-5	.	TRBV11-2	CASSLDLGHSKETQYF	TGTGCCAGCAGCTTAGATTTGGGACACTCGAAAGAGACCCAGTACTTC
.	TRBJ2-5	.	TRBV7-6	CASSRPTLARQETQYF	TGTGCCAGCAGCCGGCCCACCCTAGCGCGACAAGAGACCCAGTACTTC
TRBD1	TRBJ2-3	.	TRBV2	CASSADRGGVDTQYF	TGTGCCAGCAGTGCGGACAGGGGGGGAGTAGATACGCAGTATTTT
.	TRBJ2-2	once	TRBV19	CASGTESDTGELFF	TGTGCCAGTGGGACGGAGAGCGACACCGGGGAGCTGTTTTTT
.	TRBJ1-1	.	TRBV25-1	CASSDGISSKAFF	TGTGCCAGCAGTGATGGAATCAGTTCGAAAGCTTTCTTT
TRBD1	TRBJ1-5	.	TRBV10-3	CAIRDRVDQPQHF	TGTGCCATCAGGGACAGGGTGGATCAGCCCCAGCATTTT
.	TRBJ2-5	.	TRBV28	CASRLIQDGRGSLDPETQYF	TGTGCCAGCAGACTAATTCAGGACGGGAGAGGTAGTCTAGACCCCGAGACCCAGTACTTC
.	TRBJ1-4	.	TRBV4-1	CASSQDDKHSLNEKLFF	TGCGCCAGCAGCCAAGATGATAAGCACAGCTTAAATGAAAAACTGTTTTTT
.	TRBJ2-2	.	TRBV5-1	CASSPGGGTGELFF	TGCGCCAGCAGCCCTGGGGGTGGCACCGGGGAGCTGTTTTTT
.	TRBJ1-2	once	TRBV6-5	CASSYEVGYGYTF	TGTGCCAGCAGTTACGAGGTCGGCTATGGCTACACCTTC
.	TRBJ1-2	few	TRBV27	CASSLSGGHYGYTF	TGTGCCAGCAGTTTATCTGGGGGACACTATGGCTACACCTTC
.	TRBJ2-1	few	TRBV2	CASGRNEQFF	TGTGCCAGCGGAAGGAATGAGCAGTTCTTC
.	TRBJ2-7	.	TRBV21-1	CASSKSGPRCSYEQYF	TGTGCCAGCAGCAAATCCGGGCCCCGCTGCTCCTACGAGCAGTACTTC
TRBD1	TRBJ2-7	.	TRBV19	CASSTQDRGSSYSYEQYF	TGTGCCAGTAGCACCCAAGACAGGGGGTCATCCTACTCCTACGAGCAGTACTTC
.	TRBJ2-3	.	TRBV6-6	CASTKGDTQYF	TGTGCCAGCACAAAGGGAGATACGCAGTATTTT
.	TRBJ1-5	medium-sized	TRBV6-4	CASSDSPSNQPQHF	TGTGCCAGCAGTGACAGTCCTAGCAATCAGCCCCAGCATTTT
.	TRBJ2-7	.	TRBV11-2	CASSLGITGDEQYF	TGTGCCAGCAGCTTAGGAATCACTGGTGACGAGCAGTACTTC
TRBD2	TRBJ2-1	.	TRBV28	CASSSSGLAEGNEQFF	TGTGCCAGCAGTTCCTCCGGACTAGCGGAGGGGAATGAGCAGTTCTTC
TRBD2	TRBJ2-7	.	TRBV7-9	CASSFGLAGTSTYEQYF	TGTGCCAGCAGCTTCGGGCTAGCGGGAACCTCAACCTACGAGCAGTACTTC
.	TRBJ1-2	.	TRBV5-1	CASSLSRLHGYTF	TGCGCCAGCAGCTTATCCCGACTCCATGGCTACACCTTC